The clone carrying this T cell receptor beta chain has only a few counts. The antigen is undetermined. Treatment here: roughly 10-day PBMC culture with coronavirus spike peptide pools or control peptides (ViraFEST assay). Wells that each held approximately 2.1 million PBMCs were cultured with 7.5 to 10 IU/ml IL-2 and approximately 9.5 ug/ml peptide pools. This specimen comes from a study of vaccination and CD4 T cells after COVID-19. Study-level findings and limits: There was no significant change from about 22 to 38 median reactive clonotypes. Convalescent patients' median share of reactive clones seen only post-vaccination was about 87%.

The CDR3 runs 14 residues. The V gene lost 1 base and the J gene lost 5 bases, with 11 bases spanning the gap. Germline V lookup: CDR1 SGHDN, CDR2 FVKESK. CD4+ T cells that had been cultured provided DNA sequenced with the Oncomine TCR Beta short-read assay. TCRdb passed the PCR reads through MiXCR, listing each CDR3 protein once. The repertoire holds about 25,000 distinct CDR3 sequences, with more than 35% as singletons. The chain uses TRBV14 and TRBJ1-2, with D possibly being TRBD1 (6 bases). Sequencing was carried out using CD4+ T cells from blood, cultured in vitro. This sequence was found in a human donor who had recovered from COVID-19. CDR3 in amino acids: CASSQGTGLYGYTF. Here the CDR3 DNA reads TGTGCCAGCAGCCAAGGAACAGGGCTTTATGGCTACACCTTC.